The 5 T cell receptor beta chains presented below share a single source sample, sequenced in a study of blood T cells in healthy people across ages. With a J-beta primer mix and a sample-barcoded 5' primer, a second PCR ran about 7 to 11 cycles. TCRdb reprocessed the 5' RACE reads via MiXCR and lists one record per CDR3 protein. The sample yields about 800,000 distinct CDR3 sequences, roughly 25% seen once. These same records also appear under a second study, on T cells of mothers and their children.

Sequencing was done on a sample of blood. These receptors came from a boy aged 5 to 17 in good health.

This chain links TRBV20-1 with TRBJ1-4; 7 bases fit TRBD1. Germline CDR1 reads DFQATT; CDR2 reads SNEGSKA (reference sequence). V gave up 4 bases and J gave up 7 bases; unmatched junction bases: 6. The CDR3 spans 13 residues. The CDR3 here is CSAITGVGEKLFF. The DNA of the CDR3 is TGCAGTGCTATAACAGGGGTCGGTGAAAAACTGTTTTTT.

CDR3 amino acids: CASSRLEQGWKNIQYF. In DNA form, the CDR3 reads TGTGCCAGCAGCCGCCTAGAACAGGGCTGGAAAAACATTCAGTACTTC. V usage is TRBV7-6 and J usage is TRBJ2-4; D perhaps matches TRBD1 (6 bases). The CDR3 covers 16 residues. Germline V gene lookup returns CDR1 SGHVS and CDR2 FNYEAQ. V gave up 5 bases and J gave up 4 bases, with 18 bases separating them.

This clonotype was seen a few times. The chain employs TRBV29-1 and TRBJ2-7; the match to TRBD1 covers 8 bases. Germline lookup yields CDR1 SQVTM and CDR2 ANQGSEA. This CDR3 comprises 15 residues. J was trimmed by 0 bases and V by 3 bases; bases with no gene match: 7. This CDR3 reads CSVELGDRGSYEQYF. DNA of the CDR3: TGCAGCGTTGAGTTGGGAGACAGGGGCTCCTACGAGCAGTACTTC.

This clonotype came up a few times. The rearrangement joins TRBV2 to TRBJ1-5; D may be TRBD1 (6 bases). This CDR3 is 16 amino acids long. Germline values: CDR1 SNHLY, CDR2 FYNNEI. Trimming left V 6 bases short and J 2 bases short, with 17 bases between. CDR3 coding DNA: TGTGCCAGCAGACCCGACAGGCTTGGGGGCAATCAGCCCCAGCATTTT. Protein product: CASRPDRLGGNQPQHF. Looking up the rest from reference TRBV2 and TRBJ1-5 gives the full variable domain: EPEVTQTPSHQVTQMGQEVILRCVPISNHLYFYWYRQILGQKVEFLVSFYNNEISEKSEIFDDQFSVERPDGSNFTLKIRSTKLEDSAMYFCASRPDRLGGNQPQHFGDGTRLSIL.

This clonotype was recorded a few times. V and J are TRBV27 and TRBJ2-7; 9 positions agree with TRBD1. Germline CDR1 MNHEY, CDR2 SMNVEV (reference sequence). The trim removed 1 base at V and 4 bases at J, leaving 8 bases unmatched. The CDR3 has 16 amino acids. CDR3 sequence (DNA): TGTGCCAGCAGTTTATGGACAGGGGCGGCGCTTTACGAGCAGTACTTC. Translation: CASSLWTGAALYEQYF.